The clone carrying this TCR beta chain was seen a handful of times. Antigen: not known. The data stem from a study of T cell responses to AZD1222 COVID-19 vaccine. Study outcomes and limitations: Females outnumbered males among donors, who were mostly white British; clonal diversity was possibly underestimated. CD4 TCRs associated with vaccination spanned spike, dominating at 160-218 and 743-854. There were repertoire samples only from the period after the peak T cell response. With two AZD1222 doses given, Spike-specific TCR breadth and depth both rose.

Looked up from germline, CDR1 is LGHNT and CDR2 is FRNRAP. With 3 bases removed from V and 0 bases from J, the gap between germline ends came to 5 bases. CDR3 length: 13 amino acids. The assay was immunoSEQ multiplex PCR, and TCRdb's table has in-frame clones only and misses some. Among about 140,000 clones, 65% to 90% were seen once, and the ten largest hold 7.9%. The material was peripheral blood, obtained 28 days after the second dose of the MenACWY control vaccine. This chain joins TRBV12-5 and TRBJ1-2; D is unresolved. This sequence originates from an adult who received the MenACWY meningococcal vaccine as a control. The chain's CDR3 is CASGFLSNYGYTF. The CDR3 DNA reads TGTGCTAGTGGTTTCCTGTCTAACTATGGCTACACCTTC.